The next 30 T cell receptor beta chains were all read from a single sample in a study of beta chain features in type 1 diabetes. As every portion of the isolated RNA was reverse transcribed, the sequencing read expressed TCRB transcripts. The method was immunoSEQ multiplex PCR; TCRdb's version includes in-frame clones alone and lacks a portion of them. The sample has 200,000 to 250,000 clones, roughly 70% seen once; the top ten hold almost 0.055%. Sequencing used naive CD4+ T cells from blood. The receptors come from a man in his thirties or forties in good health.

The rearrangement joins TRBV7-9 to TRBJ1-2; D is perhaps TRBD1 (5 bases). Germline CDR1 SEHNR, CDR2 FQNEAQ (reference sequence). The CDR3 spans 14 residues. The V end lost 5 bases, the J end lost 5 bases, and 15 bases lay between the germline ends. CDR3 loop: CASSAAAGWYGYTF. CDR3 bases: TGTGCCAGCAGCGCCGCAGCAGGGTGGTATGGCTACACCTTC. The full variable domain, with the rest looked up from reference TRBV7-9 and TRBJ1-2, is DTGVSQNPRHKITKRGQNVTFRCDPISEHNRLYWYRQTLGQGPEFLTYFQNEAQLEKSRLLSDRFSAERPKGSFSTLEIQRTEQGDSAMYLCASSAAAGWYGYTFGSGTRLTVV.

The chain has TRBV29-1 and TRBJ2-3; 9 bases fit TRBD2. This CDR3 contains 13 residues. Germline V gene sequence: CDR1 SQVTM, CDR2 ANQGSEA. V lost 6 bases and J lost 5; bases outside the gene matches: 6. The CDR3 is CSVRGLALDTQYF. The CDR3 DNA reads TGCAGCGTCCGCGGACTAGCGTTAGATACGCAGTATTTT.

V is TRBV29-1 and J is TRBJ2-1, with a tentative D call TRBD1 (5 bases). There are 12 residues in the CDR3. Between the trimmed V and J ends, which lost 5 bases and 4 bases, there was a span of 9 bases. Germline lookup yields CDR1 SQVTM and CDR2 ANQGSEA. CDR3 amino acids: CSVPTGYNEQFF. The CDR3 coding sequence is TGCAGCGTTCCAACAGGATACAATGAGCAGTTCTTC.

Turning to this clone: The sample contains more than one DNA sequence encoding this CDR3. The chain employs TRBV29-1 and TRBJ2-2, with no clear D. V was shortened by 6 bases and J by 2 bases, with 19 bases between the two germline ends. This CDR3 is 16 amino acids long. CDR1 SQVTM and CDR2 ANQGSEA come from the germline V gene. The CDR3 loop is CSVLRGSATNTGELFF. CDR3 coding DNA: TGCAGCGTCCTACGAGGTTCCGCTACCAACACCGGGGAGCTGTTTTTT.

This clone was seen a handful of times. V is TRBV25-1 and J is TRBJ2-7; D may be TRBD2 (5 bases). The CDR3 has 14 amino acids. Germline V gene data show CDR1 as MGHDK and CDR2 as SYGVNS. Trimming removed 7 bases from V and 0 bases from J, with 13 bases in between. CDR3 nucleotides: TGTGCCAGCACCAATAGCGATAGCTCCTACGAGCAGTACTTC. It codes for CASTNSDSSYEQYF.

The DNA of the CDR3 is TGTGCCAGCAGCGTAGGAACTTCCCGCTCCTACAATGAGCAGTTCTTC. Translated, it gives CASSVGTSRSYNEQFF. V gene TRBV9 combines with J gene TRBJ2-1; D is undetermined. The CDR3 is 16 amino acids. Germline V gene lookup returns CDR1 SGDLS and CDR2 YYNGEE. Trimming removed 0 bases from V and 0 bases from J, with 10 bases in between.

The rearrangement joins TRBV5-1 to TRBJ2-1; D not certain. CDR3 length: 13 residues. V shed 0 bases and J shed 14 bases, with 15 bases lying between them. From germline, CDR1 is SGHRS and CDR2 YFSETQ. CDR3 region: CASSLGQSSNKFF. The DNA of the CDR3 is TGCGCCAGCAGCTTGGGGCAGTCAAGTAACAAGTTCTTC.

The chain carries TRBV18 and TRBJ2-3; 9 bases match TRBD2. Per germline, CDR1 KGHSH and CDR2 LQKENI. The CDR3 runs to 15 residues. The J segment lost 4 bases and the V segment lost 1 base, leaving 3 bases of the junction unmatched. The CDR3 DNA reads TGTGCCAGCTCACCACTAGCGGGAGCTGCAGATACGCAGTATTTT. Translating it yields CASSPLAGAADTQYF.

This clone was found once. The CDR3 nucleotides are TGTGCCTGGAGACCGGGACAATACAATGAGCAGTTCTTC. This gives the protein CAWRPGQYNEQFF. This chain connects TRBV30 to TRBJ2-1, with D tentatively TRBD1 (6 bases). The CDR3 is made up of 13 amino acids. V was trimmed by 3 bases and J by 4 bases, leaving 10 bases between them. Germline V CDR1 and CDR2: GTSNPN, SVGIG (reference sequence).

Written as DNA, the CDR3 is TGTGCCAGCAGCCCTAGCGGGGGGGCCGGGAATACGCAGTATTTT. It encodes CASSPSGGAGNTQYF. The chain combines TRBV7-2 with TRBJ2-3, with 12 bases that match TRBD2. The CDR3 totals 15 residues. Per germline, CDR1 SGHTA and CDR2 FQGNSA. After removal of 5 bases from V and 7 bases from J, the junction contained 7 bases not matched to a gene.

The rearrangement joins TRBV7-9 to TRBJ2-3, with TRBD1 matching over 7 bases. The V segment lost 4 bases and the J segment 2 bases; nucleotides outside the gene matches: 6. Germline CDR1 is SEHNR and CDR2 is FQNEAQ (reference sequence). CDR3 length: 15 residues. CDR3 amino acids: CASSYRGYSTDTQYF. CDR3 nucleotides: TGTGCCAGCAGCTACAGGGGTTATTCCACAGATACGCAGTATTTT.

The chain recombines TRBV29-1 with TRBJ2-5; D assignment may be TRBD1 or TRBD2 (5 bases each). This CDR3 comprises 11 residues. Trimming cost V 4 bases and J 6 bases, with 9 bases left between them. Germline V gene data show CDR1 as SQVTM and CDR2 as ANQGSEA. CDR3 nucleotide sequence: TGCAGCGTTGCGGGGCCGAAGACCCAGTACTTC. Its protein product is CSVAGPKTQYF.

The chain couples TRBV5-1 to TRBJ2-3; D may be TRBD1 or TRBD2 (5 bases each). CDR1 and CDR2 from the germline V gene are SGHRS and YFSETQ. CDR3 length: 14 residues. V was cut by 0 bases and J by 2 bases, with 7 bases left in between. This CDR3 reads CASSLGGPTDTQYF. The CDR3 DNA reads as TGCGCCAGCAGCTTGGGGGGACCCACAGATACGCAGTATTTT.

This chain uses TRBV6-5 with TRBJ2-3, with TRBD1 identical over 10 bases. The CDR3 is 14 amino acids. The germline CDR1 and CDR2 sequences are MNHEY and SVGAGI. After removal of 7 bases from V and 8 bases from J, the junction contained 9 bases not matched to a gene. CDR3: CASTRDRGFGTQYF. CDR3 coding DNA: TGTGCCAGCACCCGGGACAGGGGTTTTGGTACGCAGTATTTT.

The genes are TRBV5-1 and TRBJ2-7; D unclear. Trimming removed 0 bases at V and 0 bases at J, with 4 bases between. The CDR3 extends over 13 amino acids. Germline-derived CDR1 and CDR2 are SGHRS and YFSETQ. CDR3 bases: TGCGCCAGCAGCTTGGCTAGCTCCTACGAGCAGTACTTC. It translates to CASSLASSYEQYF. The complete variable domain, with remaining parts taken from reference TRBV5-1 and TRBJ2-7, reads KAGVTQTPRYLIKTRGQQVTLSCSPISGHRSVSWYQQTPGQGLQFLFEYFSETQRNKGNFPGRFSGRQFSNSRSEMNVSTLELGDSALYLCASSLASSYEQYFGPGTRLTVT.

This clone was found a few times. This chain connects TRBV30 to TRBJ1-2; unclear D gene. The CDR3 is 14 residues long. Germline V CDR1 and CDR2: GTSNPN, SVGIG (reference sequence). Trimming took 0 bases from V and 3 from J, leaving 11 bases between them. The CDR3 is CAWSVPLADYGYTF. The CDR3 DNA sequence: TGTGCCTGGAGTGTACCTTTGGCAGACTATGGCTACACCTTC.

In DNA form, the CDR3 reads TGCAGCGCGTCCAGAGGGACGGCAGATACGCAGTATTTT. It codes for CSASRGTADTQYF. V usage is TRBV29-1 and J usage is TRBJ2-3; D may correspond to TRBD1 or TRBD2 (5 bases each). Trimming shortened V by 7 bases and J by 4 bases, and 15 bases separated the two germline ends. This CDR3 region has 13 residues. Germline V gene data show CDR1 as SQVTM and CDR2 as ANQGSEA.

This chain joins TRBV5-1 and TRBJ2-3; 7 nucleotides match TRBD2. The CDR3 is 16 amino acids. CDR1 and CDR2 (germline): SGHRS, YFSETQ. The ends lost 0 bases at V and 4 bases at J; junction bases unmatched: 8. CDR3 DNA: TGCGCCAGCAGCTTGGCGGGAGCGGGGATCGCAGATACGCAGTATTTT. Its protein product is CASSLAGAGIADTQYF.

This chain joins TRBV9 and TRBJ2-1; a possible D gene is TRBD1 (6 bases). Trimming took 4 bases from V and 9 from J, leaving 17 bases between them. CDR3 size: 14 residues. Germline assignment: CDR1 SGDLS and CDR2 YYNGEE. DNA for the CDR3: TGTGCCAGCAGCTCGCGGACAGAAAGGGGTGAGCAGTTCTTC. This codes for CASSSRTERGEQFF.

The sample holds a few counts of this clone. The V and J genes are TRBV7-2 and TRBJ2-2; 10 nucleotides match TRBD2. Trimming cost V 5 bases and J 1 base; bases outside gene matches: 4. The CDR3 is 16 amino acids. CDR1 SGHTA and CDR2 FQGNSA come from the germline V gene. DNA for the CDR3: TGTGCCAGCAGCGCTCCTAGCGGGGGGAACACCGGGGAGCTGTTTTTT. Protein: CASSAPSGGNTGELFF.

This CDR3 reads CSVRPGLPNTGELFF. The CDR3 DNA reads as TGCAGCGTGCGACCGGGACTTCCGAACACCGGGGAGCTGTTTTTT. V gene TRBV29-1 combines with J gene TRBJ2-2, with a possible D match to TRBD2 (6 bases). The CDR3 sequence is 15 residues long. V dropped 6 bases and J dropped 0 bases, with 14 bases sitting between them. The germline V gene has CDR1 SQVTM and CDR2 ANQGSEA.

CDR3 DNA: TGCAGCGTCAGGGACGGGGCGGCCGAAAAACTGTTTTTT. Translated, it gives CSVRDGAAEKLFF. V gene TRBV29-1 combines with J gene TRBJ1-4; a weak D match, TRBD1 (5 bases). V lost 6 bases and J 8 bases, leaving 16 bases between the germline ends. Germline CDR1 reads SQVTM; CDR2 reads ANQGSEA. The CDR3 length is 13 residues.

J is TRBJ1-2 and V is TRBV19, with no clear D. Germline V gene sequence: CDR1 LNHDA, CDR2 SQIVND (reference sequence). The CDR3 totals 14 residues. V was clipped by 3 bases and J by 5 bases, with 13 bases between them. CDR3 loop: CASSIGGRSYGYTF. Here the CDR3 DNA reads TGTGCCAGTAGTATTGGAGGCAGAAGTTATGGCTACACCTTC. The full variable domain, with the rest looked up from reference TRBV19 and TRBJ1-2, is DGGITQSPKYLFRKEGQNVTLSCEQNLNHDAMYWYRQDPGQGLRLIYYSQIVNDFQKGDIAEGYSVSREKKESFPLTVTSAQKNPTAFYLCASSIGGRSYGYTFGSGTRLTVV.

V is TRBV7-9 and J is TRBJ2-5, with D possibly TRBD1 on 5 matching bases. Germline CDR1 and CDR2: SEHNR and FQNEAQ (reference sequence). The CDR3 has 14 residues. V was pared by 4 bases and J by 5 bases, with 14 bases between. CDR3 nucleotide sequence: TGTGCCAGCAGCTATGACAGCCTGGGGGAGACCCAGTACTTC. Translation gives CASSYDSLGETQYF.

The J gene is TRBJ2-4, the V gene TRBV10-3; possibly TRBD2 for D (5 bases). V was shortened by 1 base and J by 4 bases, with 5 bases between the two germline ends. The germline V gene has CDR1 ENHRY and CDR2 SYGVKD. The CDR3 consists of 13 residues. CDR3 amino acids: CAISEWEKNIQYF. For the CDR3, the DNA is TGTGCCATCAGTGAGTGGGAGAAAAACATTCAGTACTTC.

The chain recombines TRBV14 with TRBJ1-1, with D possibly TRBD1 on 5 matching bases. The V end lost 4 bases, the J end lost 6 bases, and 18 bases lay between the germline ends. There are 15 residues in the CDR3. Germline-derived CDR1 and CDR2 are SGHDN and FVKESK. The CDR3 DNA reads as TGTGCCAGCAGCCTTAAGTGGGGGGGTGCCGCTGAAGCTTTCTTT. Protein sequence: CASSLKWGGAAEAFF.

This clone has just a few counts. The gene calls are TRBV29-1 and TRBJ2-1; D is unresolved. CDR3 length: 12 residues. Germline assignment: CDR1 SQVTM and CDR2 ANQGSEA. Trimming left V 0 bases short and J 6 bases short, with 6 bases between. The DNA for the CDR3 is TGCAGCGTTGAAGAGACGGGCAATGAGCAGTTCTTC. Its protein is CSVEETGNEQFF.

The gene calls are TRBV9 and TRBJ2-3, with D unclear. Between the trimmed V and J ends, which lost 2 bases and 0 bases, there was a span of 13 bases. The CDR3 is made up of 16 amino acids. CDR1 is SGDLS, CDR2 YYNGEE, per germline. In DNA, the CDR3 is TGTGCCAGCAGCGTTTGGAGTTCTACTAGCACAGATACGCAGTATTTT. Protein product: CASSVWSSTSTDTQYF.

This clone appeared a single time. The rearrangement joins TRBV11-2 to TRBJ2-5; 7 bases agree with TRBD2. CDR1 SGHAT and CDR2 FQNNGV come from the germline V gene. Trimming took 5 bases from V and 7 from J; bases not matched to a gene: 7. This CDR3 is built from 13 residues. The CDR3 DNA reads TGTGCCAGCAGCGACCGACTAGCTGGGACCCAGTACTTC. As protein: CASSDRLAGTQYF.

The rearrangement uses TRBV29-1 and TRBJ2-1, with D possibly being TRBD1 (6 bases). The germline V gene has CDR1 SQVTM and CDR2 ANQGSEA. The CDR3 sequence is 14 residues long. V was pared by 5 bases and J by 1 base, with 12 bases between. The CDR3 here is CSVKGGDSYNEQFF. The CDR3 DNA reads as TGCAGCGTTAAAGGGGGAGATTCCTACAATGAGCAGTTCTTC.